This TCR beta chain was identified during a study of blood T cell repertoires in COVID-19. The V gene's germline CDR1 is LNHDA and CDR2 SQIVND (reference sequence). The CDR3 has 12 amino acids. Trimming removed 5 bases at V and 6 bases at J, with 10 bases between. As originally analysed: For nucleated cells, counts were estimated from reference gene primer amplification. Profiling relied on immunoSEQ multiplex PCR, and the TCRdb table lists in-frame clones only, not all of them. The D gene and trimming were derived from the DNA, and the V and J assignments and clone size from that table. Of a few hundred thousand clones in the sample, roughly nine tenths were seen once. Across about two dozen US areas, participants ranged in age from about 18 to 90 years.

Sequenced material: PBMCs or T cells enriched from blood (not recorded which). This TCR was sampled from a woman in her 30s who had recovered from COVID-19. The chain uses TRBV19 and TRBJ1-2, with D tentatively TRBD1 (6 bases). The DNA of the CDR3 is TGTGCCAGTAGTCTGTCAGGGGATGGCTACACCTTC. Translating gives CASSLSGDGYTF.